These 16 T cell receptor beta chains were all obtained from the same sample, sequenced in a study of T cell repertoires in cytomegalovirus infection. TCRdb itself ran the reads through MiXCR, one entry per CDR3 protein. Here the sample spans some 920,000 distinct CDR3 sequences, roughly 30% being singletons. Their antigen targets remain unknown. The starting material was cultured CD8+ T cells from PBMCs, obtained from culture after CMV antigen stimulation. The receptors shown here come from a human donor in good health (CMV status not recorded). Some clones in this sample may be carry-over from other donors' samples.

The sample holds many counts of this clonotype. The chain combines TRBV7-8 with TRBJ1-5, with TRBD1 as a possible D gene (6 bases). The germline V gene has CDR1 SGHVS and CDR2 FQNEAQ. The CDR3 extends over 14 amino acids. V was clipped by 5 bases and J by 4 bases, with 12 bases between them. CDR3 amino acids: CASSARTENQPQHF. The CDR3 DNA reads as TGTGCCAGCAGCGCCCGGACAGAAAATCAGCCCCAGCATTTT.

The chain employs TRBV19 and TRBJ2-2; 7 nucleotides agree with TRBD1. J lost 2 bases, V lost 1 base, and 10 bases had no gene match. Looked up from germline, CDR1 is LNHDA and CDR2 is SQIVND (reference sequence). The CDR3 length is 18 residues. CDR3 in DNA: TGTGCCAGTAGTATAGGGTATTACCGGGACAGAAACACCGGGGAGCTGTTTTTT. It translates to CASSIGYYRDRNTGELFF.

This clonotype was detected only a few times. The chain recombines TRBV28 with TRBJ2-5; D remains unclear. The CDR3 is 13 amino acids. Trimming cost V 9 bases and J 5 bases, with 16 bases left between them. CDR1 is MDHEN, CDR2 SYDVKM, per germline. The CDR3 nucleotides are TGTGCCAGTTTGGACCTTCCTGGGGAGACCCAGTACTTC. Protein: CASLDLPGETQYF.

This clonotype has ten or more counts. The chain employs TRBV12-3 or TRBV12-4 and TRBJ2-7; D gene uncertain. V was cut by 3 bases and J by 7 bases, with 7 bases left in between. The CDR3 loop spans 11 amino acids. For the CDR3, the DNA is TGTGCCAGCAGTTTCGGTCGGGAGCAGTACTTC. This translates into CASSFGREQYF.

This clonotype was counted a few times. V gene TRBV4-1 combines with J gene TRBJ2-1; D is tentatively TRBD1 or TRBD2 (5 bases each). Germline V CDR1 and CDR2: MGHRA, YSYEKL. The V end was cut by 0 bases, the J end by 7 bases, with 10 bases between. The CDR3 consists of 14 residues. CDR3 region: CASSQDLEGNEQFF. In nucleotides, the CDR3 is TGCGCCAGCAGCCAAGATCTTGAGGGGAATGAGCAGTTCTTC.

This clonotype was seen repeatedly, ten times or more. The chain is built from TRBV7-9 and TRBJ1-1; 10 bases are a match to TRBD1. V lost 8 bases and J lost 7; bases outside the gene matches: 7. The germline gives CDR1 SEHNR, CDR2 FQNEAQ (reference sequence). The CDR3 consists of 13 residues. CDR3 residues: CASRGQGVLEAFF. The CDR3 DNA reads as TGTGCCAGCCGCGGACAGGGGGTCCTTGAAGCTTTCTTT.

In this sample, this clonotype turned up many times. The CDR3 spells CASSLTQGVYGYTF. The DNA of the CDR3 is TGTGCCAGCAGCCTTACCCAGGGGGTCTATGGCTACACCTTC. The chain has TRBV7-2 and TRBJ1-2, with 7 nucleotides matching TRBD1. CDR3 length: 14 amino acids. V lost 5 bases to trimming and J lost 4 bases; unmatched junction nucleotides: 7. The germline V gene has CDR1 SGHTA and CDR2 FQGNSA. The whole variable domain, filled in from reference TRBV7-2 and TRBJ1-2, reads GAGVSQSPSNKVTEKGKDVELRCDPISGHTALYWYRQSLGQGLEFLIYFQGNSAPDKSGLPSDRFSAERTGGSVSTLTIQRTQQEDSAVYLCASSLTQGVYGYTFGSGTRLTVV.

The table lists this clonotype with a few counts. In nucleotides, the CDR3 is TGTGCCAGCACCGCCATGGATGTGGGGTATGGCTACACCTTC. This encodes CASTAMDVGYGYTF. J is TRBJ1-2 and V is TRBV7-6; D ambiguous. Germline assignment: CDR1 SGHVS and CDR2 FNYEAQ. The CDR3 runs 14 residues. V was clipped by 7 bases and J by 5 bases, with 17 bases between them.

J is TRBJ2-3 and V is TRBV28; 9 bases match TRBD2. V lost 4 bases to trimming and J lost 3 bases; unmatched junction nucleotides: 14. Per germline, CDR1 MDHEN and CDR2 SYDVKM. CDR3 size: 18 residues. CDR3 coding DNA: TGTGCCAGCAGTTCTCCCCTTGCGGGGGGGCCTGAAACAGATACGCAGTATTTT. Translated: CASSSPLAGGPETDTQYF. The complete variable domain, with remaining parts taken from reference TRBV28 and TRBJ2-3, reads DVKVTQSSRYLVKRTGEKVFLECVQDMDHENMFWYRQDPGLGLRLIYFSYDVKMKEKGDIPEGYSVSREKKERFSLILESASTNQTSMYLCASSSPLAGGPETDTQYFGPGTRLTVL.

This clonotype was observed at least ten times. The V gene is TRBV12-3 or TRBV12-4, the J gene TRBJ2-1, with 10 positions matching TRBD2. V lost 3 bases, J lost 3 bases, and 11 bases stayed unmatched. This CDR3 comprises 18 residues. The CDR3 region is CASSFWLAGEPDYNEQFF. The CDR3 DNA reads as TGTGCCAGCAGTTTCTGGCTAGCGGGGGAACCTGACTACAATGAGCAGTTCTTC.

This rearrangement joins TRBV6-2 or TRBV6-3 to TRBJ2-7; D is ambiguous. Germline loops: CDR1 MNHEY, CDR2 SVGEGT. With 0 bases removed from V and 4 bases from J, the gap between germline ends came to 10 bases. The CDR3 length is 14 residues. This chain's CDR3 is CASSYSNIEYEQYV. DNA of the CDR3: TGTGCCAGCAGTTACTCCAACATAGAATACGAGCAGTACGTC.

This clonotype was detected only a few times. V usage is TRBV6-5 and J usage is TRBJ2-3, with 7 bases that match TRBD1. CDR1 MNHEY and CDR2 SVGAGI come from the germline V gene. This CDR3 comprises 17 residues. Losses at the gene ends were 1 base for V and 2 bases for J; bases not matched to a gene: 9. CDR3 nucleotide sequence: TGTGCCAGCAGTTACTTCGACAGGGCCCATACCACAGATACGCAGTATTTT. This codes for CASSYFDRAHTTDTQYF.

The chain combines TRBV12-3 or TRBV12-4 with TRBJ1-1; 9 nucleotides line up with TRBD1. CDR3 length: 15 residues. V shed 3 bases, J shed 4 bases, and the junction held 6 bases outside the gene matches. Written as DNA, the CDR3 is TGTGCCAGCAGTTTTTTCCGGACAGGGGTCACTGAAGCTTTCTTT. Its translation is CASSFFRTGVTEAFF.

Details on this clonotype: Sequence at one end of the junction differs from germline and may be a read error. The gene calls are TRBV7-9 and TRBJ2-5; D not certain. This CDR3 comprises 18 residues. Germline V gene lookup returns CDR1 SEHNR and CDR2 FQNEAQ (reference sequence). In DNA form, the CDR3 reads TGTGTCAGCAGCGAGGCAGTGCTGATGAACCCCGAAGGTTCGACCCAGTACTTC. Its protein is CVSSEAVLMNPEGSTQYF.

The gene calls are TRBV6-2 or TRBV6-3 and TRBJ1-4, with 9 bases lining up with TRBD1. Germline V gives CDR1 MNHEY, CDR2 SVGEGT. The CDR3 totals 17 residues. V lost 6 bases, J lost 7 bases, and 15 bases stayed unmatched. The CDR3 reads CASSQPPGQGFGEKLFF. The CDR3 DNA is TGTGCCAGCAGCCAGCCGCCGGGACAGGGTTTTGGTGAAAAACTGTTTTTT.

The chain has TRBV6-2 or TRBV6-3 and TRBJ1-2; D gene uncertain. Trimming left V 4 bases short and J 6 bases short, with 9 bases between. The V gene's germline CDR1 is MNHEY and CDR2 SVGEGT. The CDR3 is made up of 12 amino acids. The CDR3 DNA sequence: TGTGCCAGCAGTTTCCAGGATGATGGCTACACCTTC. Translating it yields CASSFQDDGYTF.